This T cell receptor (beta chain) was sequenced during a study of control samples from healthy donors and cancer patients. The CDR3 totals 14 residues. Germline-derived CDR1 and CDR2 are LNHDA and SQIVND (reference sequence). The V end lost 5 bases, the J end lost 0 bases, and 8 bases lay between the germline ends. TCRdb keeps only in-frame clones here, not all; method: immunoSEQ multiplex PCR. The table shows about 26,000 clones, with 75% to 85% occurring only once. The clonotype originates from a man in his sixties with colorectal cancer. The sample comprised PBMCs. V usage is TRBV19 and J usage is TRBJ1-3; D call uncertain. The CDR3 loop reads CASSPSTSGNTIYF. The CDR3 DNA sequence: TGTGCCAGTAGTCCCTCCACCTCTGGAAACACCATATATTTT.